This T cell receptor (beta chain) was observed in a study of cytomegalovirus exposure and HLA in healthy donors. CDR1 is MGHRA and CDR2 is YSYEKL in the germline V gene. The CDR3 contains 14 residues. Primers included in the PCR were 60 Vbeta and 13 Jbeta primers. Generated by immunoSEQ multiplex PCR, the TCRdb table keeps only in-frame clones and is missing some. The sample yields about 140,000 clones, about 80% seen once. General observations from the study: Published work reported that the classifier diagnosed cytomegalovirus status with high specificity and sensitivity. Researchers counted around 150 TCR beta chains as cytomegalovirus-associated. The presence/absence work took it that sequencing depth was about the same across donors.

A word on this clone: Its antigen remains unidentified. Sequence at one end of the junction differs from germline and may be a read error. The sample holds other DNA sequences that translate to the same CDR3.

Sequencing used PBMCs. This receptor was identified in a man aged 25 to 45 in good health and CMV-seropositive. This chain links TRBV4-1 with TRBJ2-5, with 8 bases that match TRBD2. The CDR3 coding sequence is TGCGCCAGTAGCCAAGATCGGGGGGGAGAGACCCAGTACTTC. Translated: CASSQDRGGETQYF.